These 30 T cell receptor beta chains were sequenced from one sample in a study of shared clonotypes between healthy human individuals. Generated by immunoSEQ multiplex PCR, the TCRdb table keeps only in-frame clones and is missing some. Of about 1.1 million clones listed, approximately 80% are singletons. The specimen sequenced was memory CD4+ T cells from PBMCs. Sample subset: CD45RA-negative fraction. Receptor source: a man younger than 30 in good health. Some clones in this sample may be carry-over from other donors' samples.

The genes are TRBV11-1 and TRBJ2-2, with a possible D match to TRBD1 (5 bases). The germline gives CDR1 SGHAT, CDR2 FQDESV (reference sequence). V lost 2 bases to trimming and J lost 1 base, with 11 bases between them. This CDR3 contains 16 residues. DNA of the CDR3: TGTGCCAGCAGCTTATTAGTAACAGGGAACACCGGGGAGCTGTTTTTT. It is translated as CASSLLVTGNTGELFF.

The V call is TRBV6-6, the J call TRBJ2-7; D is ambiguous. This CDR3 has 12 residues. V was trimmed by 6 bases and J by 7 bases, leaving 13 bases between them. The germline gives CDR1 MNHNY, CDR2 SVGAGI (reference sequence). CDR3 nucleotides: TGTGCCAGCAGGATGCTGGTCGGAGAGCAGTACTTC. Its protein product is CASRMLVGEQYF.

Here the CDR3 DNA reads TGTGCCAGCAGCTTAATGTCCACCTCGGCCGAGCAGTACTTC. Translating it yields CASSLMSTSAEQYF. The V gene is TRBV7-9, the J gene TRBJ2-7, with D unresolved. The CDR3 has 14 residues. The germline gives CDR1 SEHNR, CDR2 FQNEAQ (reference sequence). Trimming pared 2 bases from V and 6 bases from J, leaving 14 bases between.

The rearrangement joins TRBV5-1 to TRBJ2-2; D is undetermined. The germline V gene has CDR1 SGHRS and CDR2 YFSETQ. The CDR3 length is 14 residues. The germline V and J ends were trimmed by 4 bases and 0 bases, with 7 bases remaining between them. The CDR3 reads CASSPSTNTGELFF. For the CDR3, the DNA is TGCGCCAGCAGCCCCTCCACGAACACCGGGGAGCTGTTTTTT.

This clone was observed a single time. The chain couples TRBV11-2 to TRBJ2-3; D may be TRBD1 (6 bases). Per the germline V gene, CDR1 is SGHAT and CDR2 is FQNNGV. The CDR3 contains 14 residues. V was shortened by 2 bases and J by 5 bases, with 11 bases between the two germline ends. The CDR3 DNA reads as TGTGCCAGCAGCTTAACCAGGGGTTTAGATACGCAGTATTTT. This encodes CASSLTRGLDTQYF.

The chain employs TRBV4-1 and TRBJ1-1, with no clear D. Trimming stripped 2 bases from V and 4 bases from J, with 11 bases between. The germline V gene encodes CDR1 MGHRA and CDR2 YSYEKL. The CDR3 is 14 residues long. CDR3 amino acids: CASSQPNRVTEAFF. The DNA for the CDR3 is TGCGCCAGCAGCCAACCGAATAGGGTCACTGAAGCTTTCTTT.

This chain uses TRBV2 with TRBJ2-7, with 10 bases identical to TRBD2. This CDR3 comprises 20 residues. The germline CDR1 and CDR2 sequences are SNHLY and FYNNEI. Germline trimming cut 6 bases from V and 4 bases from J; bases unmatched to any gene: 24. This CDR3 is CASSQVRRTSGFLTPYEQYF. CDR3 in DNA: TGTGCCAGCAGCCAGGTCCGCCGGACTAGCGGATTTCTTACCCCGTACGAGCAGTACTTC.

In regard to this clone: This same CDR3 is encoded by further DNA sequences in the sample. This chain links TRBV7-6 with TRBJ2-3; either TRBD1 or TRBD2 may supply D (5 bases each). In germline, CDR1 is SGHVS, CDR2 FNYEAQ. Trimming took off 5 bases at V and 2 bases at J, with 8 bases between the two ends. This CDR3 is 13 amino acids long. This CDR3 is CASSQGPTDTQYF. CDR3 sequence (DNA): TGTGCCAGCAGCCAGGGACCCACAGATACGCAGTATTTT. The whole variable domain, remainder taken from reference TRBV7-6 and TRBJ2-3, is GAGVSQSPRYKVTKRGQDVALRCDPISGHVSLYWYRQALGQGPEFLTYFNYEAQQDKSGLPNDRFSAERPEGSISTLTIQRTEQRDSAMYRCASSQGPTDTQYFGPGTRLTVL.

The chain joins TRBV2 to TRBJ1-1, with D maybe TRBD1 (5 bases). This CDR3 contains 17 residues. V dropped 8 bases and J dropped 0 bases, with 22 bases sitting between them. Germline CDR1 SNHLY, CDR2 FYNNEI. The chain's CDR3 is CASYDRGAVSVNTEAFF. CDR3 DNA: TGTGCCAGCTACGATAGAGGGGCGGTTAGCGTGAACACTGAAGCTTTCTTT.

As concerns this clone: This sample also contains other DNA sequences that code for the same CDR3. V gene TRBV28 combines with J gene TRBJ1-2; the D is unclear. The CDR3 has 13 residues. Trimming cost V 6 bases and J 4 bases, with 12 bases left between them. Germline values: CDR1 MDHEN, CDR2 SYDVKM. The CDR3 DNA is TGTGCCAGCAGCCTTCCCGGGGTCTATGGCTACACCTTC. Translating it yields CASSLPGVYGYTF.

As for this clone: Other DNA sequences in this specimen translate into the identical CDR3. This rearrangement joins TRBV18 to TRBJ2-5, with D possibly called TRBD1 or TRBD2 (5 bases each). V was clipped by 0 bases and J by 2 bases, with 10 bases between them. The CDR3 covers 15 residues. Germline V gene lookup returns CDR1 KGHSH and CDR2 LQKENI. The CDR3 DNA follows: TGTGCCAGCTCACCACCTTCGGGGCAGCAAGAGACCCAGTACTTC. Amino acids: CASSPPSGQQETQYF.

V is TRBV2 and J is TRBJ1-5; D is undetermined. Per germline, CDR1 SNHLY and CDR2 FYNNEI. This CDR3 is 15 amino acids long. V lost 6 bases, J lost 4 bases, and 16 bases lay in between. The CDR3 nucleotides are TGTGCCAGCAGCCCCGAGCAGGAGCGAAATCAGCCCCAGCATTTT. Protein: CASSPEQERNQPQHF.

About this clone itself: Other nucleotide sequences in the sample specify the same CDR3. The chain carries TRBV7-3 and TRBJ1-2; a possible D gene is TRBD1 (6 bases). The V gene's germline CDR1 is SGHTA and CDR2 FQGTGA. CDR3 length equals 13 residues. V was trimmed by 3 bases and J by 4 bases, leaving 9 bases between them. CDR3 nucleotides: TGTGCCAGCAGCTTGGGGGCGGGCTATGGCTACACCTTC. Translated, it gives CASSLGAGYGYTF.

V is TRBV25-1 and J is TRBJ2-7; no firm D call. Per the germline V gene, CDR1 is MGHDK and CDR2 is SYGVNS. The CDR3 contains 11 residues. V was cut by 9 bases and J by 5 bases, with 11 bases left in between. In DNA, the CDR3 is TGTGCCAGGACCCTCAACCACGAGCAGTACTTC. It translates to CARTLNHEQYF.

The V call is TRBV4-2, the J call TRBJ2-5, with a possible D match to TRBD1 (5 bases). The CDR3 sequence is 15 residues long. Deletions cut 5 bases from V and 1 base from J, with 14 bases between. The V gene's germline CDR1 is LGHNA and CDR2 YNFKEQ. CDR3 region: CASSGNPGPQETQYF. CDR3 in DNA: TGTGCCAGCAGCGGCAACCCAGGGCCCCAAGAGACCCAGTACTTC.

The V call is TRBV18, the J call TRBJ2-3, with unresolved D. Germline values: CDR1 KGHSH, CDR2 LQKENI. Deletions cut 0 bases from V and 1 base from J, with 11 bases between. The CDR3 totals 16 residues. In nucleotides, the CDR3 is TGTGCCAGCTCACCACCGGAAAGGGTTCGCACAGATACGCAGTATTTT. Protein: CASSPPERVRTDTQYF. Using reference TRBV18 and TRBJ2-3 for the parts outside the CDR3, the full variable domain is NAGVMQNPRHLVRRRGQEARLRCSPMKGHSHVYWYRQLPEEGLKFMVYLQKENIIDESGMPKERFSAEFPKEGPSILRIQQVVRGDSAAYFCASSPPERVRTDTQYFGPGTRLTVL.

The rearrangement uses TRBV5-1 and TRBJ2-5; a possible D gene is TRBD2 (5 bases). Germline assignment: CDR1 SGHRS and CDR2 YFSETQ. Trimming left V 5 bases short and J 2 bases short, with 10 bases between. The CDR3 is 13 residues long. CDR3 DNA sequence: TGCGCCAGCAGGCGTCCGGGGCAAGAGACCCAGTACTTC. Amino acids: CASRRPGQETQYF.

This rearrangement joins TRBV28 to TRBJ2-7, with 8 bases fitting TRBD2. The V and J ends lost 3 bases and 3 bases, in that order; junction bases with no gene match: 7. The germline CDR1 and CDR2 sequences are MDHEN and SYDVKM. This CDR3 region has 15 residues. The CDR3 protein is CASSLGGLGFYEQYF. The CDR3 nucleotides are TGTGCCAGCAGTTTGGGGGGACTAGGATTCTACGAGCAGTACTTC.

The rearrangement joins TRBV2 to TRBJ2-1; D is ambiguous. CDR3 size: 11 residues. V was clipped by 9 bases and J by 5 bases, with 8 bases between them. Germline V gene lookup returns CDR1 SNHLY and CDR2 FYNNEI. CDR3 residues: CASSTNNEQFF. In nucleotides, the CDR3 is TGTGCCAGTTCCACGAACAATGAGCAGTTCTTC.

This clone was observed a few times. For the CDR3, the DNA is TGTGCCACCCTAGACACCGGGACAGGGGAAGGATACACTGAAGCTTTCTTT. It codes for CATLDTGTGEGYTEAFF. The rearrangement uses TRBV10-3 and TRBJ1-1, with 10 bases fitting TRBD1. This CDR3 contains 17 residues. CDR1 is ENHRY, CDR2 SYGVKD, per germline. Unmatched junction bases numbered 17, after V lost 10 bases and J lost 3 bases.

This clone was observed a few times. The CDR3 region is CASRVWQGATEAFF. CDR3 in DNA: TGTGCCAGCCGAGTTTGGCAGGGGGCCACTGAAGCTTTCTTT. The rearrangement joins TRBV27 to TRBJ1-1; 8 bases line up with TRBD1. After removal of 8 bases from V and 4 bases from J, the junction contained 9 bases not matched to a gene. CDR1 is MNHEY and CDR2 is SMNVEV in the germline V gene (reference sequence). This CDR3 is 14 amino acids long.

This chain connects TRBV7-2 to TRBJ2-5, with a tentative D call TRBD1 (6 bases). This CDR3 has 12 residues. V was cut by 8 bases and J by 3 bases, with 10 bases left in between. Germline CDR1 SGHTA, CDR2 FQGNSA. The CDR3 loop reads CASARTEETQYF. The CDR3 DNA sequence: TGTGCCAGCGCCCGGACAGAAGAGACCCAGTACTTC.

The chain has TRBV7-9 and TRBJ1-2, with D tentatively TRBD1 (5 bases). Trimming pared 4 bases from V and 8 bases from J, leaving 17 bases between. Looked up from germline, CDR1 is SEHNR and CDR2 is FQNEAQ (reference sequence). The CDR3 consists of 14 residues. Here the CDR3 reads CASSSWGEEKGYTF. The CDR3 DNA reads TGTGCCAGCAGCTCTTGGGGGGAGGAAAAGGGCTACACCTTC.

The chain carries TRBV5-1 and TRBJ1-1, with D hard to call. The germline V gene has CDR1 SGHRS and CDR2 YFSETQ. CDR3 length equals 14 residues. V lost 3 bases to trimming and J lost 1 base, with 10 bases between them. CDR3 coding DNA: TGCGCCAGCAGCTACGAGGGAGGGAACACTGAAGCTTTCTTT. Protein product: CASSYEGGNTEAFF.

This chain uses TRBV2 with TRBJ1-1; 8 nucleotides agree with TRBD1. Germline V gives CDR1 SNHLY, CDR2 FYNNEI. The junction had 5 bases not matched to a gene; V was cut back by 10 bases and J by 1 base. The CDR3 contains 13 residues. The CDR3 DNA reads TGTGCCAACAGGGACAGGCCGAACACTGAAGCTTTCTTT. Translating it yields CANRDRPNTEAFF. Together with reference TRBV2 and TRBJ1-1, the CDR3 gives the full variable domain: EPEVTQTPSHQVTQMGQEVILRCVPISNHLYFYWYRQILGQKVEFLVSFYNNEISEKSEIFDDQFSVERPDGSNFTLKIRSTKLEDSAMYFCANRDRPNTEAFFGQGTRLTVV.

This clone was observed once. The chain couples TRBV7-2 to TRBJ1-5, with 8 positions matching TRBD1. There are 14 residues in the CDR3. Per germline, CDR1 SGHTA and CDR2 FQGNSA. V was clipped by 4 bases and J by 4 bases; unmatched bases: 3. CDR3 nucleotides: TGTGCCAGCAGCTCCGGACAGGGAAATCAGCCCCAGCATTTT. This codes for CASSSGQGNQPQHF.

The V and J genes are TRBV7-2 and TRBJ1-4, with D maybe TRBD1 (5 bases). Germline lookup yields CDR1 SGHTA and CDR2 FQGNSA. The CDR3 totals 17 residues. With 1 base removed from V and 0 bases from J, the gap between germline ends came to 12 bases. The CDR3 sequence: CASSLGIRGTTNEKLFF. The CDR3 nucleotides are TGTGCCAGCAGCTTAGGGATACGGGGCACAACTAATGAAAAACTGTTTTTT.

The chain carries TRBV30 and TRBJ2-5; D call uncertain. The CDR3 is 13 amino acids. Deletions cut 2 bases from V and 1 base from J, with 8 bases between. Germline lookup yields CDR1 GTSNPN and CDR2 SVGIG (reference sequence). CDR3 nucleotides: TGTGCCTGGAGTAGGCTATTCCAAGAGACCCAGTACTTC. Protein: CAWSRLFQETQYF.

The rearrangement uses TRBV11-2 and TRBJ2-1, with 10 bases fitting TRBD2. CDR3 length equals 14 residues. V lost 7 bases to trimming and J lost 8 bases; unmatched junction nucleotides: 8. The germline V gene encodes CDR1 SGHAT and CDR2 FQNNGV. CDR3 loop: CASTPRGTSDEQFF. The DNA of the CDR3 is TGTGCCAGCACCCCCCGAGGGACTAGCGATGAGCAGTTCTTC.

The chain uses TRBV5-6 and TRBJ2-1; the D gene is possibly TRBD1 (6 bases). CDR3 length: 15 residues. The germline CDR1 and CDR2 sequences are SGHDT and YYEEEE. Trimming shortened V by 2 bases and J by 6 bases, and 15 bases separated the two germline ends. The CDR3 sequence is CASSFWGRGRNEQFF. In DNA, the CDR3 is TGTGCCAGCAGCTTTTGGGGCAGGGGACGCAATGAGCAGTTCTTC.